This TCR beta chain was recovered during a study of T cells in Graves' hyperthyroidism and ophthalmopathy. Germline V gives CDR1 SGDLS, CDR2 YYNGEE. The CDR3 spans 13 residues. V shed 6 bases and J 4 bases; nucleotides not matched to a gene: 3. Template material for amplifying TCR beta CDR3 regions consisted of RNA transcripts. The study used the HTBI primer set for a first-round RT-PCR of the TCR CDR3. From the multiplex PCR reads, TCRdb called clonotypes with MiXCR, one entry per CDR3 protein. The sample holds about 380,000 distinct CDR3 sequences, about 13% seen once. Hyperthyroidism had been newly diagnosed in patients aged 18 to 65, and its duration was under 2 months. Uncontrolled infection, other autoimmune disease, pregnancy and lactation each barred patients from inclusion. Each diagnosis drew on symptoms, thyroxine, TRAb, thyroid ultrasound and orbital computed tomography findings. Drawn at first hyperthyroidism diagnosis, the blood sample preceded any ophthalmopathy symptoms.

There are a few counts of this clonotype. The chain carries TRBV9 and TRBJ2-1; 8 bases are shared with TRBD2. This sequence originates from a man under 40 with Graves' hyperthyroidism that later progressed to Graves' ophthalmopathy. Sequencing used blood. The DNA of the CDR3 is TGTGCCAGCACGCCTAGCGGGTACAATGAGCAGTTCTTC. This gives the protein CASTPSGYNEQFF.